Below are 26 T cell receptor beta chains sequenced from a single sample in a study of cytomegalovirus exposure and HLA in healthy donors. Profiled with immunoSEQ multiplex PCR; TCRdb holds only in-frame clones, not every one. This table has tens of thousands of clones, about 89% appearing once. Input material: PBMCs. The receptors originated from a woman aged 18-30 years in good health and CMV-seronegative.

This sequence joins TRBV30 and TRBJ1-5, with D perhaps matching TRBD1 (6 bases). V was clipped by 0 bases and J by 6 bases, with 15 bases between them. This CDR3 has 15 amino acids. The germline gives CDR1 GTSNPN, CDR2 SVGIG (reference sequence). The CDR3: CAWSVPGARGQPQHF. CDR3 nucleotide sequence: TGTGCCTGGAGTGTACCAGGGGCGCGCGGTCAGCCCCAGCATTTT.

This chain's CDR3 is CASSTFPSGRPYEQYF. As DNA, the CDR3 is TGTGCCAGTAGTACCTTTCCTAGCGGGAGACCCTACGAGCAGTACTTC. The chain has TRBV19 and TRBJ2-7, with 10 bases identical to TRBD2. V shed 4 bases, J shed 2 bases, and the junction held 8 bases outside the gene matches. The CDR3 is 16 residues long. From germline, CDR1 is LNHDA and CDR2 SQIVND (reference sequence).

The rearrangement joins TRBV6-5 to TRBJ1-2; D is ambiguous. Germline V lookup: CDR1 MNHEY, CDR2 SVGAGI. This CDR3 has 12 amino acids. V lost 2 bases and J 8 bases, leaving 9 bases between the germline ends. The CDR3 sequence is CASSYKFGGYTF. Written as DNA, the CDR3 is TGTGCCAGCAGTTACAAGTTCGGGGGCTACACCTTC.

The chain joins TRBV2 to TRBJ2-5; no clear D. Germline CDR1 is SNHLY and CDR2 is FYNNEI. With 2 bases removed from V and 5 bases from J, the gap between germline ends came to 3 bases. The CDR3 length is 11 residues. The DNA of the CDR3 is TGTGCCAGCAGTGAAAGCGAGACCCAGTACTTC. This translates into CASSESETQYF.

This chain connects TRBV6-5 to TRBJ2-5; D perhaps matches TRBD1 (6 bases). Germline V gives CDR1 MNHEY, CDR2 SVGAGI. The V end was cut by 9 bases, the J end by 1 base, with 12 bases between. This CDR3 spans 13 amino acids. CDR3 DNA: TGTGCCAGATATCGGACAGTCCAAGAGACCCAGTACTTC. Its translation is CARYRTVQETQYF.

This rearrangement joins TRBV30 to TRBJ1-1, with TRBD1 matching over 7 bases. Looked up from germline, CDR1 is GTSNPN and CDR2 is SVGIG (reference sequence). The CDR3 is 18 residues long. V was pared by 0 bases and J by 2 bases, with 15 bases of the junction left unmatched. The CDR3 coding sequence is TGTGCCTGGAGTGTACTACGGTTTCGAGACAGGGTTAACACTGAAGCTTTCTTT. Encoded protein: CAWSVLRFRDRVNTEAFF.

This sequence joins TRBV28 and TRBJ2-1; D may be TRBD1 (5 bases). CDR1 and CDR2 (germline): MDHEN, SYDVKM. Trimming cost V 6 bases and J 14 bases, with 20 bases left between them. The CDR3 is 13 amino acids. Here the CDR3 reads CASSLGGHPEEFF. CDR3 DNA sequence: TGTGCCAGCAGCCTAGGTGGACACCCCGAGGAGTTCTTC.

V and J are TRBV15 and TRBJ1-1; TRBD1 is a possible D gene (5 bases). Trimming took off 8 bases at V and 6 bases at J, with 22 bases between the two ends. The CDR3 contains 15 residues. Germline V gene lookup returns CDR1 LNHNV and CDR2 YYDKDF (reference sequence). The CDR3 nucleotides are TGTGCCACCGGAGGGCGTGGGGGGAAAGAGGCTGAAGCTTTCTTT. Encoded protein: CATGGRGGKEAEAFF.

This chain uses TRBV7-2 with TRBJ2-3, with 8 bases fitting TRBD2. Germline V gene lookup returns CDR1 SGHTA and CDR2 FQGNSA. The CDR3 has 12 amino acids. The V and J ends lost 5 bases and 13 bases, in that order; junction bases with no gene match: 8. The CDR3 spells CASSPHGREEYF. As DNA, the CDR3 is TGTGCCAGCAGCCCCCACGGGAGGGAGGAGTATTTT. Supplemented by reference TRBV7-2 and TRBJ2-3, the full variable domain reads GAGVSQSPSNKVTEKGKDVELRCDPISGHTALYWYRQSLGQGLEFLIYFQGNSAPDKSGLPSDRFSAERTGGSVSTLTIQRTQQEDSAVYLCASSPHGREEYFGPGTRLTVL.

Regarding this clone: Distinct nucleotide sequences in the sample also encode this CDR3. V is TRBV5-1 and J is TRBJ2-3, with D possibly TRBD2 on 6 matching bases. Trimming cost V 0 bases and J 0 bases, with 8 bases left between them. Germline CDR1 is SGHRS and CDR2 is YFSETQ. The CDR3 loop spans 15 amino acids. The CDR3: CASSLDGTSTDTQYF. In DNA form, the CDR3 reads TGCGCCAGCAGCTTGGACGGGACTAGCACAGATACGCAGTATTTT.

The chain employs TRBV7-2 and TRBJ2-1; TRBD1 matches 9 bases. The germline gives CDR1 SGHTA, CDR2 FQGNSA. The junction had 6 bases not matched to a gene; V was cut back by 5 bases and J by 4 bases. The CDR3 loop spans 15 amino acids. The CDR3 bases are TGTGCCAGCAGCCACGACAGGGGGTTTTACAATGAGCAGTTCTTC. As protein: CASSHDRGFYNEQFF.

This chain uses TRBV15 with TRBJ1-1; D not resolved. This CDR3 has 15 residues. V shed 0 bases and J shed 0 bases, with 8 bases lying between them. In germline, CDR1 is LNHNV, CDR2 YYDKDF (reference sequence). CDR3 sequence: CATSRDPGMNTEAFF. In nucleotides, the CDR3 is TGTGCCACCAGCAGAGATCCCGGGATGAACACTGAAGCTTTCTTT.

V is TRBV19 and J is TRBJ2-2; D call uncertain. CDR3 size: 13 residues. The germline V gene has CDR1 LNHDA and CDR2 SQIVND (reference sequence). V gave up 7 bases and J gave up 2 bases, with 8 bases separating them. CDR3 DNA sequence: TGTGCCAGTACCCCCATTAACACCGGGGAGCTGTTTTTT. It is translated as CASTPINTGELFF.

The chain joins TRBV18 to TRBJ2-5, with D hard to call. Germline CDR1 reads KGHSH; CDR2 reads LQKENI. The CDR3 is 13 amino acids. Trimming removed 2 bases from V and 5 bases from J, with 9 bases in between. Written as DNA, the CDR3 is TGTGCCAGCTCACCAAACAAGTACGAGACCCAGTACTTC. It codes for CASSPNKYETQYF.

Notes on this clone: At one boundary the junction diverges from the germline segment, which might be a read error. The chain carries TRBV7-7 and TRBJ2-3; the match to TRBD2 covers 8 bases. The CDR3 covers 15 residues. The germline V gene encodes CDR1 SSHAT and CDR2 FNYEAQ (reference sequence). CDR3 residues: CASSPGGASTDTQYF. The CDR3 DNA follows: TGTGCTAGCAGCCCGGGAGGGGCTTCGACAGATACGCAGTATTTT.

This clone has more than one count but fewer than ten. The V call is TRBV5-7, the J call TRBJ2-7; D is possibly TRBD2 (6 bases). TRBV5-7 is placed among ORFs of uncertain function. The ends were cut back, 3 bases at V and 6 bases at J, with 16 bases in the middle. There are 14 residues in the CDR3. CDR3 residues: CASSWTHRGSEQYF. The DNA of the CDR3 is TGTGCCAGCAGCTGGACTCATCGGGGGAGCGAGCAGTACTTC.

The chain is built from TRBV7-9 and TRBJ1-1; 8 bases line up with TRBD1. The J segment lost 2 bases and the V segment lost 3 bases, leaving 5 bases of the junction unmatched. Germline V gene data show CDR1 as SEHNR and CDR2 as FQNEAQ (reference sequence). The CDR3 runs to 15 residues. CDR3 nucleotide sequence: TGTGCCAGCAGCTTTGCTGACAGGGGAAACACTGAAGCTTTCTTT. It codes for CASSFADRGNTEAFF.

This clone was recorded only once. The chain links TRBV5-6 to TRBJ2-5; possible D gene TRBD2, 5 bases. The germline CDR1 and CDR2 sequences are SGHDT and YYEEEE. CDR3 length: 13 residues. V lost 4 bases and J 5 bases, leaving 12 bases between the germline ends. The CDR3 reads CASSPEAGETQYF. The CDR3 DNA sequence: TGTGCCAGCAGCCCGGAGGCCGGGGAGACCCAGTACTTC.

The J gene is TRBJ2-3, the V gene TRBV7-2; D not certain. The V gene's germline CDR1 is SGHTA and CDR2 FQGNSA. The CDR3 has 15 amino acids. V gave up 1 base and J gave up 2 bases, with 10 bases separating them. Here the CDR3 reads CASSLVSHPTDTQYF. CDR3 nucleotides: TGTGCCAGCAGCTTAGTGTCCCATCCCACAGATACGCAGTATTTT.

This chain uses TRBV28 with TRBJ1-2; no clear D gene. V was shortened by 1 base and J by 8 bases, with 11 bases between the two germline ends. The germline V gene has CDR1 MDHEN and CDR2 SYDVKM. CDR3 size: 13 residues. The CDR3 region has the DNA TGTGCCAGCAGTTTATTGTTGTCCCGGGGCTACACCTTC. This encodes CASSLLLSRGYTF.

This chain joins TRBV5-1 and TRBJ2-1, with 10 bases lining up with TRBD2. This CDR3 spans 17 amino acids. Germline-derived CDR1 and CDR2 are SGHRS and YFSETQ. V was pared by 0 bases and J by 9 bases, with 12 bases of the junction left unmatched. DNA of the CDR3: TGCGCCAGCAGCTTGGCCGATATCCTAGCGGGAGTCGGTGAGCAGTTCTTC. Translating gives CASSLADILAGVGEQFF.

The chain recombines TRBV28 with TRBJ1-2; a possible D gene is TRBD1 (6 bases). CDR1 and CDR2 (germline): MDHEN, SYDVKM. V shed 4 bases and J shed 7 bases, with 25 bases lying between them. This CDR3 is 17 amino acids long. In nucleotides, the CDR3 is TGTGCCAGCAGTTCCCAAAAGGGGACAACGATCTTACGTGGCTACACCTTC. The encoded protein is CASSSQKGTTILRGYTF.

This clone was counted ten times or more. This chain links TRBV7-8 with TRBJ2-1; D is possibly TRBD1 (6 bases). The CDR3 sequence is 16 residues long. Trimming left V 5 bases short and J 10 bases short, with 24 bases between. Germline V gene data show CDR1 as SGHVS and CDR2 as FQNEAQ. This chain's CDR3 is CASSPLRGWDNIEQFF. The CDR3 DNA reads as TGTGCCAGCAGCCCCCTACGGGGCTGGGACAATATCGAGCAGTTCTTC. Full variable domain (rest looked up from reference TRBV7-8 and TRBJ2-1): GAGVSQSPRYKVAKRGQDVALRCDPISGHVSLFWYQQALGQGPEFLTYFQNEAQLDKSGLPSDRFFAERPEGSVSTLKIQRTQQEDSAVYLCASSPLRGWDNIEQFFGPGTRLTVL.

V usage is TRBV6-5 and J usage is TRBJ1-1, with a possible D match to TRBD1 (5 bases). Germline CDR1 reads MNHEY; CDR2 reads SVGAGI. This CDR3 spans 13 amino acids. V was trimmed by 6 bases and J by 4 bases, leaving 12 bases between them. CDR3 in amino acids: CASRVEGFTEAFF. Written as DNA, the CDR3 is TGTGCCAGCAGGGTGGAGGGGTTCACTGAAGCTTTCTTT.

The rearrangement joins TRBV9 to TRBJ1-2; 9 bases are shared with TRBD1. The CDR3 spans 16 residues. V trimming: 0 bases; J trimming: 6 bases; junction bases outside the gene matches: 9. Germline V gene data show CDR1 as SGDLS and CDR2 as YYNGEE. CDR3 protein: CASSVGPPGQGDGYTF. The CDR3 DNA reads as TGTGCCAGCAGCGTAGGCCCCCCGGGACAGGGCGATGGCTACACCTTC.

In DNA, the CDR3 is TGTGCCAGCCAGGCAGGCCAAAACTATGGCTACACCTTC. Protein: CASQAGQNYGYTF. This rearrangement joins TRBV2 to TRBJ1-2; no definite D call. Germline V gives CDR1 SNHLY, CDR2 FYNNEI. CDR3 size: 13 residues. The V gene lost 8 bases and the J gene lost 2 bases, with 12 bases spanning the gap.